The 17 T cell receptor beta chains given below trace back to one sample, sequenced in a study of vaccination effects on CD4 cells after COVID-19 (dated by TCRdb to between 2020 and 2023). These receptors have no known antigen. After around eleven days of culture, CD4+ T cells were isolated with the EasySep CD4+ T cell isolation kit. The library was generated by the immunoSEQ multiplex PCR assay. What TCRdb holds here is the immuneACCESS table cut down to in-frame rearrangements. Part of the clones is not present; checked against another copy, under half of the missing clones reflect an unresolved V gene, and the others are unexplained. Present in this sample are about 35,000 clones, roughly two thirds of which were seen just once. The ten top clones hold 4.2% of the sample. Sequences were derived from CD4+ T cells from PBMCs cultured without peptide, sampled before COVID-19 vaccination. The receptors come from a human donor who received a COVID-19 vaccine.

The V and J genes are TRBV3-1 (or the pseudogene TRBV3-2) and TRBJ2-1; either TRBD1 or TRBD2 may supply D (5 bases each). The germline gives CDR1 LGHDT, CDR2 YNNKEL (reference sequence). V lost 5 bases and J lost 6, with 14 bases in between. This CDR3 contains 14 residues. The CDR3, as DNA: TGTGCCAGCAGCAGTTTGGGGGTGATCAATGAGCAGTTCTTC. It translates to CASSSLGVINEQFF.

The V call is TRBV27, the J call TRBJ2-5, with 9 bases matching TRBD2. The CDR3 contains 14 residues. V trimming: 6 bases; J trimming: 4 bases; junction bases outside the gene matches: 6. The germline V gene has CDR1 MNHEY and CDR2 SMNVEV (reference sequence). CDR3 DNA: TGTGCCAGCAGCCGCGGGGGGGCGTCAGAGACCCAGTACTTC. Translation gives CASSRGGASETQYF.

The CDR3 reads CATSRDGGRSPLHF. In nucleotides, the CDR3 is TGTGCCACCAGCAGAGACGGGGGACGCTCACCCCTCCACTTT. The rearrangement uses TRBV15 and TRBJ1-6; weak D call: TRBD1 (5 bases). V lost 0 bases to trimming and J lost 10 bases, with 10 bases between them. Germline CDR1 reads LNHNV; CDR2 reads YYDKDF (reference sequence). CDR3 length: 14 amino acids.

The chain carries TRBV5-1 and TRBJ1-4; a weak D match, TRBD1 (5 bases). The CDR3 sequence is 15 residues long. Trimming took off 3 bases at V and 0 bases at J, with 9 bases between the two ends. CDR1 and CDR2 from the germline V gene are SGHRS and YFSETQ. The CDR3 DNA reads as TGCGCCAGCAGCTCCCAGGGAGCAACTAATGAAAAACTGTTTTTT. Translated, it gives CASSSQGATNEKLFF.

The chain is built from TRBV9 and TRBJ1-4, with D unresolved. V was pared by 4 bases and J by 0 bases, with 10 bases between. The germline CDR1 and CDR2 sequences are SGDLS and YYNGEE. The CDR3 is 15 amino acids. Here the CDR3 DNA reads TGTGCCAGCAGCCAGATGGGTTCAACTAATGAAAAACTGTTTTTT. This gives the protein CASSQMGSTNEKLFF.

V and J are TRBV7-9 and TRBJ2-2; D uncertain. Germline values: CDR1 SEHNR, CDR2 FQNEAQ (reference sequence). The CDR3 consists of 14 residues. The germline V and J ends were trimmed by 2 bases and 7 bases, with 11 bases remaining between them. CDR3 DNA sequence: TGTGCCAGCAGCTTATATGAATCGGTCGGGGAGCTGTTTTTT. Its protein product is CASSLYESVGELFF.

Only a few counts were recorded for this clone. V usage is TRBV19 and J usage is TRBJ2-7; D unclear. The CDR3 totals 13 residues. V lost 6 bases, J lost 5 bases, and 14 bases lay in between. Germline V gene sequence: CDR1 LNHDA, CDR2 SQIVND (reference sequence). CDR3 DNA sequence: TGTGCCAGTAGCAAGACATCTTTCCACGAGCAGTACTTC. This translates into CASSKTSFHEQYF.

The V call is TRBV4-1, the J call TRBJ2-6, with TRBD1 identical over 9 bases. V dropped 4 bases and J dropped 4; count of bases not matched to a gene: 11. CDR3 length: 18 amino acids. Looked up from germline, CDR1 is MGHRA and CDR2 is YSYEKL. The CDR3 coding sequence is TGCGCCAGCAGCCCAGGCGGACAGGGGCCGCCAGGGGCCAACGTCCTGACTTTC. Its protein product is CASSPGGQGPPGANVLTF.

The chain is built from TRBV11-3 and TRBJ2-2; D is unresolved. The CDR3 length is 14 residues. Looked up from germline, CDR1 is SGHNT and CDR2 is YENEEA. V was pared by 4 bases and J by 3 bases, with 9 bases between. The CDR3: CASSYRWDTGELFF. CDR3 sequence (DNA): TGTGCCAGCAGCTACCGCTGGGACACCGGGGAGCTGTTTTTT.

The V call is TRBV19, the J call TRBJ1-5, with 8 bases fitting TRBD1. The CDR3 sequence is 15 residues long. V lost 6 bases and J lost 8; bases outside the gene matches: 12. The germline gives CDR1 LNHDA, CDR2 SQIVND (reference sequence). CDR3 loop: CASREPGQAGEPQHF. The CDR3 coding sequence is TGTGCCAGTAGGGAACCGGGACAGGCAGGGGAGCCCCAGCATTTT.

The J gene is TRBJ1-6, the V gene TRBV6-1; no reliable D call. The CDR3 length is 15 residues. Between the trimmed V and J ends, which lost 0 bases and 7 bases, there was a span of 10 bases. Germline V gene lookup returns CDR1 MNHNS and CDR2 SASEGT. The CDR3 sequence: CASSEASRGNSPLHF. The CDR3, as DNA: TGTGCCAGCAGTGAAGCGAGTCGGGGAAATTCACCCCTCCACTTT.

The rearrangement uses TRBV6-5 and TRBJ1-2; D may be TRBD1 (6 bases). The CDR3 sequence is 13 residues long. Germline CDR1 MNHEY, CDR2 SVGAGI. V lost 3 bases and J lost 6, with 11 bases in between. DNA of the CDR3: TGTGCCAGCAGTTATCAGGGGTTAGATGGCTACACCTTC. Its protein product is CASSYQGLDGYTF.

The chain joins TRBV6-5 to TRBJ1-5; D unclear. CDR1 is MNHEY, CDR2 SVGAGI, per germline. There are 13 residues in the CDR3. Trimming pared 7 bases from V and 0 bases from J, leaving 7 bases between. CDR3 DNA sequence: TGTGCCAGCAAGAAGAATAGCAATCAGCCCCAGCATTTT. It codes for CASKKNSNQPQHF.

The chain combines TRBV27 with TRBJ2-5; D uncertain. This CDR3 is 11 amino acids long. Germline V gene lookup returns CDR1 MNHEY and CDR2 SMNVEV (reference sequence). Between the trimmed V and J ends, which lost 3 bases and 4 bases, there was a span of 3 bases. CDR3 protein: CASSFRETQYF. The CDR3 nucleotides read TGTGCCAGCAGTTTTCGAGAGACCCAGTACTTC.

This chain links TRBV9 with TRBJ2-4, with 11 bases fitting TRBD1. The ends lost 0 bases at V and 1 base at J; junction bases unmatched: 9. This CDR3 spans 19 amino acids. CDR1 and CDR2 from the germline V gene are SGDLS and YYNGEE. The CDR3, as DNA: TGTGCCAGCAGCGTAGGAGTGTGGACAGGGGGCAGGGCCAAAAACATTCAGTACTTC. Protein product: CASSVGVWTGGRAKNIQYF.

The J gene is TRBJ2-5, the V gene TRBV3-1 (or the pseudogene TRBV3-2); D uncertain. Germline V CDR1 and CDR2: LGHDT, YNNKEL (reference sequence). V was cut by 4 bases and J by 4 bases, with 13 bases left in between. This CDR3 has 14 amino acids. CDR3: CASSPSVLGETQYF. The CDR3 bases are TGTGCCAGCAGCCCGAGTGTTCTAGGAGAGACCCAGTACTTC.

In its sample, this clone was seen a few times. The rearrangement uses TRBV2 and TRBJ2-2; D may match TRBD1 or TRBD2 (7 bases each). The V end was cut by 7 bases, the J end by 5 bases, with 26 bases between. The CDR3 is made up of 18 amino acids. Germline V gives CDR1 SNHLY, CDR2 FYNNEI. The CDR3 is CASTLIGGGDGRTGELFF. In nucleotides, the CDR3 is TGTGCCAGCACTCTTATAGGGGGCGGGGACGGGAGGACCGGGGAGCTGTTTTTT.